The rows below give T cell receptor beta chains drawn from one sample of a study of cytomegalovirus exposure and HLA in healthy donors. Here immunoSEQ multiplex PCR was the method, and the copy in TCRdb shows in-frame clones only, minus some. In the table there are around 94,000 clones, roughly 60% of which are singletons. Sequencing input: PBMCs. Receptors originate from a human donor in good health. Both conserved end residues are part of each CDR3. The order of the fields is D gene, clone size, V gene, J gene, CDR3 DNA, CDR3 protein. D genes are given only for firm matches. Where a row states a size, it is once, few, many or the class of an expanded clone; other rows omit it.

D: NA
size: NA
V: TRBV7-2
J: TRBJ1-4
DNA: TGTGCCAGCAGCGAAGGGACGGGGACTTTTAAACTGTTTTTT
CDR3: CASSEGTGTFKLFF

D: TRBD1
size: NA
V: TRBV7-9
J: TRBJ1-1
DNA: TGTGCCAGCAGCTTAGCCTGGACAGGGGGCACTGAAGCTTTCTTT
CDR3: CASSLAWTGGTEAFF

D: TRBD1
size: NA
V: TRBV11-2
J: TRBJ2-7
DNA: TGTGCCAGCAGCTTATTTCGGCCAGGGGGCCTGAACTACGAGCAGTACTTC
CDR3: CASSLFRPGGLNYEQYF

D: TRBD1
size: few
V: TRBV18
J: TRBJ1-1
DNA: TGTGCCAGCTCCGGGACAGGGGCGGGTTACACTGAAGCTTTCTTT
CDR3: CASSGTGAGYTEAFF

D: TRBD2
size: NA
V: TRBV11-2
J: TRBJ2-5
DNA: TGTGCCAGCAGCTTAGATCGGAGCGGGAGGGCAGAGACCCAGTACTTC
CDR3: CASSLDRSGRAETQYF

D: NA
size: NA
V: TRBV7-8
J: TRBJ1-5
DNA: TGTGCCAGCAGCTTAGATCTAACAGGCAATCAGCCCCAGCATTTT
CDR3: CASSLDLTGNQPQHF

D: NA
size: NA
V: TRBV27
J: TRBJ2-7
DNA: TGTGCCAGCAGTCCACAGGTCTCCTACGAGCAGTACTTC
CDR3: CASSPQVSYEQYF

D: NA
size: NA
V: TRBV5-1
J: TRBJ2-7
DNA: TGCGCCAGCAGCTCTTTCGGGGGATCCTACGAGCAGTACTTC
CDR3: CASSSFGGSYEQYF

D: TRBD1
size: NA
V: TRBV5-1
J: TRBJ2-7
DNA: TGCGCCAGCAGCCGCACCACAGGGGATAGACAGGAGCAGTACTTC
CDR3: CASSRTTGDRQEQYF

D: TRBD2
size: few
V: TRBV14
J: TRBJ2-1
DNA: TGTGCCAGCAGCCCTTCCTACTTAACGCGGGAGAATGAGCAGTTCTTC
CDR3: CASSPSYLTRENEQFF

D: NA
size: few
V: TRBV6-5
J: TRBJ2-3
DNA: TGTGCCAGCAGTTACTCAGCGGGCACAGATACGCAGTATTTT
CDR3: CASSYSAGTDTQYF

D: TRBD1
size: NA
V: TRBV4-1
J: TRBJ2-1
DNA: TGCGCCAGCAGCCAATGGAGACAGGGGGCTAGCGATGAGCAGTTCTTC
CDR3: CASSQWRQGASDEQFF

D: TRBD2
size: NA
V: TRBV5-1
J: TRBJ2-5
DNA: TGCGCCAGCAGCCTCCGGACTAGCGGGAGTGGGGAGGCCCAGTACTTC
CDR3: CASSLRTSGSGEAQYF

D: NA
size: NA
V: TRBV27
J: TRBJ2-3
DNA: TGTGCCAGCAGTCAACCGGGACAAATCACAGATACGCAGTATTTT
CDR3: CASSQPGQITDTQYF

D: NA
size: NA
V: TRBV7-8
J: TRBJ2-3
DNA: TGTGCCAGCAGCCTGGCCTATACGCAGTATTTT
CDR3: CASSLAYTQYF

D: TRBD1
size: NA
V: TRBV7-9
J: TRBJ1-1
DNA: TGTGCCAGCAGCTTAGATAGGGCAGGGGGCACTGAAGCTTTCTTT
CDR3: CASSLDRAGGTEAFF

D: NA
size: few
V: TRBV19
J: TRBJ1-5
DNA: TGTGCCAGTAGAGAAGCCGGGAAGGGAATACAGCCCCAGCATTTT
CDR3: CASREAGKGIQPQHF

D: NA
size: NA
V: TRBV27
J: TRBJ1-2
DNA: TGTGCCAGCAGTTCATCCTCGGCGGGCCTCAGCTACACCTTC
CDR3: CASSSSSAGLSYTF

D: TRBD1
size: few
V: TRBV6-1
J: TRBJ1-1
DNA: TGTGCCAGCAGTGCCCGGACAGGGGTTACTGAAGCTTTCTTT
CDR3: CASSARTGVTEAFF

D: TRBD2
size: NA
V: TRBV29-1
J: TRBJ2-1
DNA: TGCAGCGCCGGTAGCGGGAGCTCCTACAATGAGCAGTTCTTC
CDR3: CSAGSGSSYNEQFF

D: NA
size: NA
V: TRBV6-6
J: TRBJ2-5
DNA: TGTGCCAGCAGTCCAGACAGACAAGAGACCCAGTACTTC
CDR3: CASSPDRQETQYF

D: TRBD2
size: NA
V: TRBV5-1
J: TRBJ2-1
DNA: TGCGCCAGCAGCTTGCCTCGACTAGCGGGAAAGAATGAGCAGTTCTTC
CDR3: CASSLPRLAGKNEQFF

D: NA
size: NA
V: TRBV28
J: TRBJ2-7
DNA: TGTGCCAGCAGGCCCGGGAGCCCAGGGGAGCAGTACTTC
CDR3: CASRPGSPGEQYF

D: TRBD2
size: NA
V: TRBV13
J: TRBJ2-3
DNA: TGTGCCAGCAGCTTAGGGGACATAGCGGGAGGGAGCACAGATACGCAGTATTTT
CDR3: CASSLGDIAGGSTDTQYF

D: TRBD2
size: NA
V: TRBV5-8
J: TRBJ2-1
DNA: TGTGCCCGACTGCGGCCGGGGGGGTACAATGAGCAGTTCTTC
CDR3: CARLRPGGYNEQFF

D: NA
size: NA
V: TRBV9
J: TRBJ2-5
DNA: TGTGCCAGCAGCGTTTCAGGGGGGAGTCCCCCCGAGACCCAGTACTTC
CDR3: CASSVSGGSPPETQYF

D: TRBD2
size: NA
V: TRBV7-7
J: TRBJ2-5
DNA: TGTGCCAGCAGCCCAGAACCACCCCAGCGGGAGTGGGGTCAAGAGACCCAGTACTTC
CDR3: CASSPEPPQREWGQETQYF

D: TRBD2
size: few
V: TRBV14
J: TRBJ2-1
DNA: TGTGCCAGCAGCACCACTAGCGGGAGTTACAATGAGCAGTTCTTC
CDR3: CASSTTSGSYNEQFF

D: NA
size: NA
V: TRBV2
J: TRBJ2-7
DNA: TGTGCCAGCAGTTCCCGGGCCTACGAGCAGTACTTC
CDR3: CASSSRAYEQYF

D: NA
size: NA
V: TRBV29-1
J: TRBJ1-4
DNA: TGCAGCGTCGAGGGAGGGACCAATGAAAAACTGTTTTTT
CDR3: CSVEGGTNEKLFF

D: NA
size: NA
V: TRBV5-4
J: TRBJ2-2
DNA: TGTGCCAGCAGCTTCGCCGGGGAGCCGTTTTTT
CDR3: CASSFAGEPFF

D: NA
size: few
V: TRBV4-1
J: TRBJ1-4
DNA: TGCGCCAGCAGCCAGTATTCTGGCGGGGCGGGTGAAAAACTGTTTTTT
CDR3: CASSQYSGGAGEKLFF

D: NA
size: NA
V: TRBV19
J: TRBJ2-1
DNA: TGTGCCACGCACCTAGGGGGCGGGAGGTATTCCTACAATGAGCAGTTCTTC
CDR3: CATHLGGGRYSYNEQFF

D: TRBD1
size: few
V: TRBV7-9
J: TRBJ2-7
DNA: TGTGCCAGCAGCCCCACAGGGGACCTCTACGAGCAGTACTTC
CDR3: CASSPTGDLYEQYF

D: TRBD2
size: NA
V: TRBV7-2
J: TRBJ2-5
DNA: TGTGCCAGCAGCTTCAATTCGGGACTAGCGGGAAACCAAGAGACCCAGTACTTC
CDR3: CASSFNSGLAGNQETQYF

D: TRBD2
size: NA
V: TRBV7-9
J: TRBJ2-3
DNA: TGTGCCAGCAGCTGGGAAGAAGGGACTAGCGGGAACACAGATACGCAGTATTTT
CDR3: CASSWEEGTSGNTDTQYF

D: NA
size: NA
V: TRBV10-2
J: TRBJ1-1
DNA: TGCGCCAGCAGCTTCGGCGGCACTGAAGCTTTCTTT
CDR3: CASSFGGTEAFF

D: NA
size: NA
V: TRBV29-1
J: TRBJ2-1
DNA: TGCAGCGTCGGCCAGGGTGGACAGTACAATGAGCAGTTCTTC
CDR3: CSVGQGGQYNEQFF

D: NA
size: NA
V: TRBV30
J: TRBJ2-7
DNA: TGTGCCTGGAGTGCTCAGGTCTACGAGCAGTACTTC
CDR3: CAWSAQVYEQYF

D: NA
size: NA
V: TRBV6-4
J: TRBJ2-5
DNA: TGTGCCAGCACCAACAACTACAGGGTGGGGCAAGAGACCCAGTACTTC
CDR3: CASTNNYRVGQETQYF

D: TRBD1
size: NA
V: TRBV9
J: TRBJ2-1
DNA: TGTGCCAGCAGCCCCACAGGGGATGGGTTCAATGAGCAGTTCTTC
CDR3: CASSPTGDGFNEQFF

D: NA
size: NA
V: TRBV29-1
J: TRBJ2-1
DNA: TGCAGCGTCGAAAAAGGGGGCAATGAGCAGTTCTTC
CDR3: CSVEKGGNEQFF

D: NA
size: NA
V: TRBV19
J: TRBJ1-4
DNA: TGTGCCAGTAGTATAGTTGGGGGCGCAACAGGAGAAAAACTGTTTTTT
CDR3: CASSIVGGATGEKLFF

D: NA
size: few
V: TRBV4-1
J: TRBJ1-4
DNA: TGCGCCAGCAGCTACGGACACCCAACTAATGAAAAACTGTTTTTT
CDR3: CASSYGHPTNEKLFF

D: NA
size: NA
V: TRBV27
J: TRBJ2-7
DNA: TGTGCCAGCAGTTGGCTACAGGGCTACGAGCAGTACTTC
CDR3: CASSWLQGYEQYF

D: NA
size: few
V: TRBV2
J: TRBJ2-7
DNA: TGTGCCGGTGGTGGGGGCTCTTCCTACGAGCAGTACTTC
CDR3: CAGGGGSSYEQYF

D: TRBD2
size: NA
V: TRBV28
J: TRBJ2-2
DNA: TGTGCCAGCAGCTCATCAACAGGCAGCGGGATCCCCGGGGAGCTGTTTTTT
CDR3: CASSSSTGSGIPGELFF